A single T cell receptor (beta chain) is shown here with its context. Germline CDR1 MNHEY, CDR2 SVGEGT. CDR3 size: 12 residues. Trimming pared 2 bases from V and 6 bases from J, leaving 8 bases between. Generated by immunoSEQ multiplex PCR, the TCRdb table keeps only in-frame clones and is missing some. The sample records around 21,000 clones, 88% being singletons. This entry comes from a study of PD-1 and CTLA-4 blockade in melanoma. The TCR was taken from a human donor with melanoma. The source was CD8+ T cells from peripheral blood, collected before anti-PD-1 treatment. The chain couples TRBV6-2 or TRBV6-3 to TRBJ2-7; D call uncertain. CDR3 amino acids: CASSYRQLEQYF. The CDR3 region has the DNA TGTGCCAGCAGTTACAGGCAGCTCGAGCAGTACTTC.